This T cell receptor beta chain was obtained from a study of graft-versus-host responses after intestinal transplantation. Turning to the study itself: All recipients were given anti-thymocyte globulin induction, and tacrolimus and steroids were then administered for 2 to 3 years.

Study-level findings and limits: Recipient marrow harbored GvH clones, some of which surfaced first in ileum or blood.

Once graft tissue had been processed, intraepithelial and lamina propria lymphocytes were released. The V and J ends lost 4 bases and 8 bases, in that order; junction bases with no gene match: 8. Per germline, CDR1 SGHDT and CDR2 YYEEEE. This CDR3 region has 13 residues. Of note for this clone: What it binds is not known.

The method was immunoSEQ multiplex PCR; TCRdb's version includes in-frame clones alone and lacks a portion of them. The table includes under 75,000 clones, about nine tenths detected once. Material: ileum tissue, obtained more than 350 days after transplant. The receptor comes from a human patient who received an intestinal transplant, so some T cells may come from the graft donor. The chain carries TRBV5-6 and TRBJ1-1, with 7 bases that match TRBD1. The CDR3 spells CASSGGQADEAFF. Written as DNA, the CDR3 is TGTGCCAGCAGCGGAGGACAGGCCGACGAAGCTTTCTTT.